A selection of T cell receptor beta chains follows, all from one sample in a study of T-cell reconstitution after alpha-beta-depleted transplantation in children. TCRdb independently ran MiXCR on the PCR reads; one entry per CDR3 protein. In the table there are fewer than 200,000 distinct CDR3 sequences, about 6.4% of which are singletons. This specimen was PBMCs from the stem cell graft donor, taken from the stem cell graft. These receptors were obtained from a human donor who donated a stem cell graft to a child with Wiskott-Aldrich syndrome. CDR3s include the opening cysteine and the closing phenylalanine or tryptophan. A D gene is named only where the DNA matches it firmly. Clone size appears in some rows only: once, few, many, or a class for an expanded clone.

clone size	CDR3 length	V gene	J gene	D gene	CDR3 protein	CDR3 DNA
NA	14	TRBV5-1	TRBJ2-7	NA	CASSLSGENYEQYF	TGCGCCAGCAGCTTGAGTGGCGAGAACTACGAGCAGTACTTC
many	16	TRBV29-1	TRBJ2-7	TRBD1	CSVEPGLAGGRSEQYF	TGCAGCGTTGAACCGGGTCTAGCAGGGGGAAGGTCCGAGCAGTACTTC
many	15	TRBV6-5	TRBJ2-1	NA	CASSYGGSPYNEQFF	TGTGCCAGCAGTTATGGAGGGTCCCCCTACAATGAGCAGTTCTTC
few	15	TRBV5-1	TRBJ2-1	NA	CASRYEPASYNEQFF	TGCGCCAGCAGATATGAACCCGCCTCCTACAATGAGCAGTTCTTC
many	13	TRBV29-1	TRBJ1-5	TRBD1	CSVTGDGNQPQHF	TGCAGCGTGACAGGGGATGGGAATCAGCCCCAGCATTTT
NA	16	TRBV24-1	TRBJ2-5	TRBD2	CATSDFDQRGEETQYF	TGTGCCACCAGTGATTTCGATCAGCGGGGGGAAGAGACCCAGTACTTC
many	16	TRBV24-1	TRBJ2-1	TRBD2	CATSDGTGTSNNEQFF	TGTGCCACCAGTGATGGGACCGGGACTAGTAACAATGAGCAGTTCTTC
NA	9	TRBV5-1	TRBJ1-5	NA	CASKPPQHF	TGCGCCAGCAAGCCGCCCCAGCATTTT
many	14	TRBV5-1	TRBJ1-2	NA	CASSLGGGRSGYTF	TGCGCCAGCAGCTTGGGAGGGGGGCGTTCCGGCTACACCTTC
many	15	TRBV15	TRBJ1-5	NA	CATSRELSSYQPQHF	TGTGCCACCAGCAGAGAATTGAGCTCATATCAGCCCCAGCATTTT
NA	16	TRBV5-4	TRBJ2-1	NA	CASRDLVGSADNEQFF	TGTGCCAGCCGCGACTTGGTGGGCTCGGCGGACAATGAGCAGTTCTTC
many	14	TRBV13	TRBJ2-3	NA	CASSLSGFEDTQYF	TGTGCCAGCAGCTTATCAGGGTTTGAAGATACGCAGTATTTT
few	17	TRBV5-1	TRBJ1-2	TRBD1	CASSSGQGVWNNYGYTF	TGCGCCAGCAGCTCGGGACAGGGGGTCTGGAATAACTATGGCTACACCTTC
few	17	TRBV28	TRBJ2-5	TRBD2	CASSLPAGTTYQETQYF	TGTGCCAGCAGTCTACCCGCCGGGACTACGTACCAAGAGACCCAGTACTTC
many	16	TRBV7-2	TRBJ1-2	TRBD1	CASSLALGTGGLGYTF	TGTGCCAGCAGCTTAGCGCTGGGGACAGGGGGTCTTGGCTACACCTTC
many	15	TRBV12-3/TRBV12-4	TRBJ2-7	TRBD2	CASSLTSGKTYEQYF	TGTGCCAGCAGTTTGACTAGCGGGAAAACCTACGAGCAGTACTTC
many	13	TRBV29-1	TRBJ2-1	NA	CSVVRQSYNEQFF	TGCAGCGTGGTACGGCAGTCCTACAATGAGCAGTTCTTC
NA	13	TRBV25-1	TRBJ2-7	NA	CASSESPGPEQYF	TGTGCCAGCAGTGAATCCCCAGGGCCCGAGCAGTACTTC
NA	13	TRBV5-1	TRBJ1-5	NA	CASSWTPSGPQHF	TGCGCCAGCAGCTGGACACCGTCCGGGCCCCAGCATTTT
many	17	TRBV12-3/TRBV12-4	TRBJ1-1	TRBD1	CASSGIRTGGTGAEAFF	TGTGCCAGCAGTGGTATCCGGACAGGGGGAACAGGTGCTGAAGCTTTCTTT
many	16	TRBV24-1	TRBJ2-1	NA	CATSDYSGGSYNEQFF	TGTGCCACCAGTGATTATAGCGGAGGCTCCTACAATGAGCAGTTCTTC
many	13	TRBV20-1	TRBJ2-5	TRBD2	CSAGLAIKETQYF	TGCAGTGCAGGACTAGCGATCAAAGAGACCCAGTACTTC
many	16	TRBV7-6	TRBJ2-5	TRBD2	CASSLGSRGAGETQYF	TGTGCCAGCAGCTTAGGGTCGCGGGGGGCCGGAGAGACCCAGTACTTC
NA	12	TRBV7-8	TRBJ1-5	NA	CASSLGPLPQHF	TGTGCCAGCAGCTTAGGTCCGTTGCCCCAGCATTTT
many	17	TRBV5-1	TRBJ2-3	NA	CASSFRSQGTSTDTQYF	TGCGCCAGCAGCTTTCGTTCGCAGGGGACTAGCACAGATACGCAGTATTTT
many	18	TRBV12-3/TRBV12-4	TRBJ2-1	TRBD2	CASSPPPISSGYYNEQFF	TGTGCCAGCAGCCCCCCCCCCATTTCTAGCGGATACTACAATGAGCAGTTCTTC
many	15	TRBV2	TRBJ2-5	NA	CASSYHGLAAETQYF	TGTGCCAGCAGTTACCATGGCCTAGCAGCAGAGACCCAGTACTTC
NA	12	TRBV12-3/TRBV12-4	TRBJ1-2	NA	CASSPLGGDNSF	TGTGCCAGCAGTCCCCTGGGCGGGGATAACTCCTTC
many	15	TRBV27	TRBJ1-5	NA	CASSSTGGPGQPQHF	TGTGCCAGCAGTTCCACGGGGGGTCCTGGTCAGCCCCAGCATTTT
many	18	TRBV24-1	TRBJ2-6	TRBD1	CATSDTGTGDSGANVLTF	TGTGCCACCAGTGATACCGGGACAGGGGACTCTGGGGCCAACGTCCTGACTTTC
many	12	TRBV28	TRBJ2-5	NA	CASGGRDLPQYF	TGTGCCAGCGGGGGCAGGGATTTGCCCCAGTACTTC
many	14	TRBV7-2	TRBJ2-5	TRBD2	CASRVTSAQETQYF	TGTGCCAGCAGGGTTACTAGCGCCCAAGAGACCCAGTACTTC
NA	14	TRBV30	TRBJ2-5	NA	CAWALGGRGETQYF	TGTGCCTGGGCTCTTGGGGGGCGTGGGGAGACCCAGTACTTC